This TCR beta chain emerged from a study of early T cells in non-severe SARS-CoV-2 infection. Overall study context: Unsorted whole-blood RNA was sequenced in bulk, leaving chains unpaired.

Attachment of unique molecular identifiers was made to individual cDNA molecules. TCRdb fed the 5' RACE reads into MiXCR, producing one record per CDR3 protein. The sample carries some 67,000 distinct CDR3 sequences, roughly an eighth recorded once. To note about this clonotype: Antigen unknown. At one of its ends the junction is not consistent with the germline gene, which may arise from a read error.

Notes on the study in general: Anti-spike CD8 responses were favored by VDJdb matching, which missed private and CD4 specificities.

This CDR3 has 13 residues. Germline V gene data show CDR1 as MDHEN and CDR2 as SYDVKM. The receptor was isolated from an adult who was a healthcare worker with PCR-confirmed SARS-CoV-2 infection or an uninfected control (not recorded which). This chain links TRBV28 with TRBJ1-1; D is ambiguous. Sequencing was performed on whole blood. This CDR3 reads CGSGWGTNTEAFF. CDR3 coding DNA: TGTGGCAGCGGATGGGGTACTAACACTGAAGCTTTCTTT.